These T cell receptor beta chains were read from a single sample in a study of T cell responses to AZD1222 COVID-19 vaccine. Clones were sequenced by immunoSEQ multiplex PCR, and TCRdb holds only the in-frame ones, with some missing. The data hold 150,000 to 200,000 clones, with around 94% observed a single time. The sample consisted of peripheral blood, taken on day 0 of AZD1222 vaccination. The receptors originated from an adult in good health. The CDR3 runs from the conserved cysteine through the conserved F or W. The D gene is left open where the match is weak. Clone size is not always given. Where it is, it says once, few, many or a class for expanded clones.

cdr3_aa cdr3_nt j_call clone_size cdr3_length v_call d_call
CASSREPGGLGLSPGELFF TGTGCCAGCAGCCGCGAGCCTGGGGGGTTGGGACTAAGCCCCGGGGAGCTGTTTTTT TRBJ2-2 . 19 TRBV5-4 TRBD2
CASSQDPGPRADTQYF TGTGCCAGCAGCCAAGATCCGGGACCGCGGGCAGATACGCAGTATTTT TRBJ2-3 . 16 TRBV14 .
CASSLTTYNEQFF TGTGCCAGTAGCCTTACTACTTACAATGAGCAGTTCTTC TRBJ2-1 . 13 TRBV19 .
CASSSGQTSSDTQYF TGTGCCAGCAGCTCGGGACAGACGTCGTCAGATACGCAGTATTTT TRBJ2-3 . 15 TRBV2 TRBD1
CASSWGGAEQYF TGTGCCAGCAGCTGGGGAGGGGCCGAGCAGTACTTC TRBJ2-7 . 12 TRBV11-3 TRBD2
CASSTQGWAFF TGTGCCAGCAGCACCCAAGGTTGGGCTTTCTTT TRBJ1-1 . 11 TRBV11-2 .
CASSIAGTSSYNEQFF TGTGCCAGTAGTATCGCGGGGACCAGCTCCTACAATGAGCAGTTCTTC TRBJ2-1 . 16 TRBV19 .
CASSLRGNNEKLFF TGTGCCAGCAGTTTAAGGGGGAATAATGAAAAACTGTTTTTT TRBJ1-4 . 14 TRBV28 .
CASSGKTIAGGGEQFF TGTGCCAGCAGCGGAAAGACAATAGCGGGAGGGGGTGAGCAGTTCTTC TRBJ2-1 . 16 TRBV9 TRBD2
CASSRGGAQHF TGTGCCAGCAGTAGAGGAGGTGCCCAGCATTTT TRBJ1-5 . 11 TRBV12-3/TRBV12-4 .
CASRMAWSSYEQYF TGTGCCAGTCGGATGGCCTGGTCCTCCTACGAGCAGTACTTC TRBJ2-7 . 14 TRBV27 .
CASSEVNLAGGRNEQFF TGTGCCAGCAGTGAGGTCAATCTTGCGGGAGGTAGAAATGAGCAGTTCTTC TRBJ2-1 . 17 TRBV6-4 TRBD2
CASSEAGTYGYTF TGTGCCAGCAGTGAGGCAGGGACCTATGGCTACACCTTC TRBJ1-2 . 13 TRBV6-4 .
CASKRTDYNEQFF TGTGCCAGTAAACGGACAGACTACAATGAGCAGTTCTTC TRBJ2-1 . 13 TRBV12-3/TRBV12-4 .
CASSLVGLGNTQYF TGTGCCAGCAGCTTAGTCGGACTGGGGAATACGCAGTATTTT TRBJ2-3 . 14 TRBV7-9 .
CASSPSGRVNTEAFF TGTGCCAGCAGTCCATCAGGAAGGGTGAACACTGAAGCTTTCTTT TRBJ1-1 . 15 TRBV28 .
CASSFRLAGDNEQFF TGTGCCAGCAGTTTCCGGCTAGCGGGCGACAATGAGCAGTTCTTC TRBJ2-1 . 15 TRBV28 TRBD2
CASSQEDWGQGKGSPLHF TGTGCCAGCAGCCAAGAGGATTGGGGACAGGGAAAAGGTTCACCCCTCCACTTT TRBJ1-6 . 18 TRBV4-2 TRBD1
CSVLGANYYNEQFF TGCAGCGTCCTTGGGGCCAACTACTACAATGAGCAGTTCTTC TRBJ2-1 once 14 TRBV29-1 .
CASSPQPRRNTEAFF TGTGCCAGCAGCCCCCAACCAAGGAGGAACACTGAAGCTTTCTTT TRBJ1-1 . 15 TRBV28 .
CASSVGSGSPLHF TGTGCCAGCAGCGTAGGGTCTGGGTCACCCCTCCACTTT TRBJ1-6 . 13 TRBV9 .
CASSLAISASTDTQYF TGTGCCAGCAGCTTAGCCATTTCCGCTAGCACAGATACGCAGTATTTT TRBJ2-3 . 16 TRBV11-2 .
CAWSGAGGSDTQYF TGTGCCTGGAGTGGGGCGGGAGGTTCGGATACGCAGTATTTT TRBJ2-3 . 14 TRBV30 TRBD2
CASNWSGRTSINEQFF TGCGCCAGCAATTGGTCCGGGAGGACGAGCATCAATGAGCAGTTCTTC TRBJ2-1 . 16 TRBV5-1 TRBD2
CASSDRQRDQPQHF TGTGCCAGCAGTGACCGACAGAGGGATCAGCCCCAGCATTTT TRBJ1-5 . 14 TRBV2 .
CASRSRTSGRVAKNIQYF TGTGCAAGTCGCTCCCGGACTAGCGGGAGGGTGGCCAAAAACATTCAGTACTTC TRBJ2-4 once 18 TRBV12-2 .
CSVRGRFGEKLFF TGCAGCGTACGAGGGCGTTTTGGTGAAAAACTGTTTTTT TRBJ1-4 . 13 TRBV29-1 .
CASSEGGLLSNQPQHF TGTGCCAGCAGTGAAGGTGGCCTACTTAGCAATCAGCCCCAGCATTTT TRBJ1-5 . 16 TRBV6-1 .
CATSREYRGGTEAFF TGTGCCACCAGCAGAGAATACAGGGGAGGCACTGAAGCTTTCTTT TRBJ1-1 . 15 TRBV15 TRBD1
CASSFDSGSEKLFF TGTGCCAGCAGCTTCGACAGCGGAAGTGAAAAACTGTTTTTT TRBJ1-4 . 14 TRBV14 .
CSAQEGGQFF TGCAGTGCTCAGGAGGGTGGGCAGTTCTTC TRBJ2-1 . 10 TRBV20-1 .
CASIRTGNYGYTF TGTGCCAGCATCCGGACAGGGAACTATGGCTACACCTTC TRBJ1-2 . 13 TRBV28 TRBD1
CASSDEVNTEAFF TGTGCCAGCAGTGATGAGGTGAACACTGAAGCTTTCTTT TRBJ1-1 . 13 TRBV2 .
CASSEVDTENEQYF TGTGCCAGCAGTGAAGTGGATACGGAGAACGAGCAGTACTTC TRBJ2-7 . 14 TRBV2 .
CASRLVGGYGYTF TGTGCCAGCAGACTCGTCGGTGGTTATGGCTACACCTTC TRBJ1-2 . 13 TRBV27 .
CASSGWTGEKSGYTF TGTGCCAGCAGCGGCTGGACAGGGGAGAAGAGCGGCTACACCTTC TRBJ1-2 . 15 TRBV5-4 TRBD1
CASSELSGTDTQYF TGTGCCAGCTCAGAGCTGAGCGGCACAGATACGCAGTATTTT TRBJ2-3 . 14 TRBV18 .
CASSLVSNQPQHF TGTGCCAGCAGTTTGGTGAGCAATCAGCCCCAGCATTTT TRBJ1-5 . 13 TRBV28 .
CAWSHPDRDEEKLFF TGTGCCTGGAGTCACCCGGACAGGGACGAGGAAAAACTGTTTTTT TRBJ1-4 . 15 TRBV30 TRBD1
CASSAGEGRTIYF TGTGCCAGCAGCGCCGGAGAAGGGCGCACCATATATTTT TRBJ1-3 . 13 TRBV9 .
CASTPQADNEKLFF TGTGCCAGCACCCCACAGGCAGACAATGAAAAACTGTTTTTT TRBJ1-4 . 14 TRBV27 .
CASSLARRATTEAFF TGTGCCAGCAGCTTAGCGCGCAGGGCGACCACTGAAGCTTTCTTT TRBJ1-1 . 15 TRBV7-9 .
CASRRRQGAYNEQFF TGTGCCAGTAGGAGAAGACAGGGGGCCTACAATGAGCAGTTCTTC TRBJ2-1 . 15 TRBV19 TRBD1
CASSFGGQGSEKLFF TGTGCCAGCAGTTTCGGAGGACAGGGAAGTGAAAAACTGTTTTTT TRBJ1-4 . 15 TRBV28 TRBD1
CASSYGPLGTLYEQYF TGTGCCAGCAGTTACGGGCCTTTGGGTACTCTATACGAGCAGTACTTC TRBJ2-7 . 16 TRBV27 .
CASSLVAREQFF TGTGCCAGCAGCTTGGTAGCGCGGGAGCAGTTCTTC TRBJ2-1 . 12 TRBV7-9 .
CASSLASTQYF TGTGCCAGCAGTCTAGCTTCTACGCAGTATTTT TRBJ2-3 . 11 TRBV2 .
CASSEPFKAGQPQHF TGTGCCAGCAGTGAACCCTTCAAGGCGGGGCAGCCCCAGCATTTT TRBJ1-5 . 15 TRBV6-1 .
CASSPPGSGTDTQYF TGTGCCAGCTCACCGCCAGGGTCGGGGACAGATACGCAGTATTTT TRBJ2-3 . 15 TRBV18 .
CASSLVLGRRIFF TGTGCCAGCAGCTTAGTTCTTGGGCGGCGGATCTTCTTC TRBJ2-1 few 13 TRBV7-9 .
CASSLVYRTATSTDTQYF TGTGCCAGCAGCTTAGTTTACCGGACAGCTACTAGCACAGATACGCAGTATTTT TRBJ2-3 . 18 TRBV11-2 .
CASSFASGSNQPQHF TGTGCCAGCAGCTTCGCCAGTGGTAGCAATCAGCCCCAGCATTTT TRBJ1-5 . 15 TRBV7-2 .
CASSRVSGQPILEQFF TGTGCCAGCTCACGTGTATCTGGACAGCCGATTCTTGAGCAGTTCTTC TRBJ2-1 . 16 TRBV18 .
CSAQQGKGTEAFF TGCAGCGCGCAGCAGGGGAAAGGCACTGAAGCTTTCTTT TRBJ1-1 . 13 TRBV29-1 .
CASSLGSTGAGNTIYF TGTGCCAGCAGCTTGGGCTCGACAGGGGCCGGAAACACCATATATTTT TRBJ1-3 . 16 TRBV5-5 TRBD1
CASSYGLTTNEKLFF TGTGCCAGCAGCTACGGACTGACAACTAATGAAAAACTGTTTTTT TRBJ1-4 . 15 TRBV5-8 .
CASSPRRGLGAYEQYF TGTGCCAGCAGCCCCAGGAGGGGACTTGGGGCCTACGAGCAGTACTTC TRBJ2-7 . 16 TRBV3-1/TRBV3-2 .
CATSREGRQGYYNSPLHF TGTGCCACCAGCAGAGAAGGGCGACAGGGGTACTATAATTCACCCCTCCACTTT TRBJ1-6 . 18 TRBV15 TRBD1
CASRERDRGKVGEQYF TGTGCCAGCAGGGAACGGGACAGGGGAAAGGTTGGCGAGCAGTACTTC TRBJ2-7 . 16 TRBV6-1 TRBD1
CASSRGGGRGTEAFF TGTGCCAGCAGTAGGGGGGGAGGGCGCGGCACTGAAGCTTTCTTT TRBJ1-1 . 15 TRBV16 .